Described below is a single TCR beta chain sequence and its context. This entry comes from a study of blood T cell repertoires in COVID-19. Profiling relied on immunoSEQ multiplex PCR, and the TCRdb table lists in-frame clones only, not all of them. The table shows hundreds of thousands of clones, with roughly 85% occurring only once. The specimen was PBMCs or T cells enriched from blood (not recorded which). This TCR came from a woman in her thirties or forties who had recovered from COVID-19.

In nucleotides, the CDR3 is TGTGCCAGTAGTGGGGGACTCCAGCAGAGCGCCTATAATTCACCCCTCCACTTT. Amino acids: CASSGGLQQSAYNSPLHF. The chain couples TRBV19 to TRBJ1-6, with D perhaps matching TRBD1 (5 bases). Germline lookup yields CDR1 LNHDA and CDR2 SQIVND (reference sequence). Trimming cost V 5 bases and J 2 bases, with 19 bases left between them. This CDR3 region has 18 residues.